Sequencing of this TCR beta chain was carried out in a study of OX40 agonist ivuxolimab in advanced cancers. Regarding the study in general: Ivuxolimab was an agonistic, fully human IgG2 monoclonal antibody directed against OX40 (CD134), a costimulatory receptor. Of the approximately 50 dose-escalation patients, hepatocellular carcinoma was present in about 19, melanoma in around 15, renal cell carcinoma in 9 and head and neck cancer in 9. In the dose-escalation cohort, around four fifths of patients were male, and the mean age was approximately 60 years, with a range of about 23 to 80. Patients were allowed to have had prior anti-PD-1, anti-PD-L1 or anti-CTLA-4 therapy, and 40% of the dose-escalation patients had been treated with checkpoint inhibitors. The paper describes the monotherapy dose-escalation part (N ≈ 50 patients) of the phase I trial of ivuxolimab. Peripheral TCRbeta sequencing aimed to test whether ivuxolimab altered TCR sequence diversity and caused clonal T-cell expansion. Three dose-escalation patients achieved partial responses, one with hepatocellular carcinoma and two with cutaneous melanoma. Intravenous ivuxolimab was administered to patients every 2 weeks at six dose levels: 0.01, 0.1, 0.3, 1.5, 3 and 10 mg/kg. The paper's findings and limits, for the study overall: At doses of 0.1 to 3.0 mg/kg, clonal expansion of both CD4+ and CD8+ blood T cells was observed from baseline to week 6. In the 0.1-3.0 mg/kg groups, partial responders were among the patients with the lowest normalized peripheral clonal expansion, particularly in CD8+ T cells. The antigen specificity of the clonally expanded peripheral T cells was not determined. On average, CD8+ T cells showed more expanded clones than CD4+ T cells after ivuxolimab. Low levels of normalized T-cell clonal expansion were also seen in some patients who did not respond.

The trial excluded patients who had a history of autoimmune disease or were on systemic immunosuppression. Peripheral blood for TCR sequencing was drawn from every dose cohort at baseline, at cycle 4 day 1 and at cycle 7 day 1. The samples were drawn from a first-in-human, open-label, multicenter phase I dose-escalation trial of ivuxolimab. Adults with locally advanced or metastatic melanoma, renal cell, hepatocellular, or head and neck squamous cell carcinoma were enrolled in the trial. Before TCR sequencing, CD4+ T cells and CD8+ T cells from peripheral blood were sorted into separate populations. In regard to this clone: The antigen this receptor binds is unknown. Base-call qualities are not available, and no considerably larger clone is one nucleotide away.

Deletion took 5 bases off V and 6 bases off J, with a span of 8 bases between the germline ends. As encoded in the germline V gene (reference sequence), CDR1 is MNHEY while CDR2 is SMNVEV. The CDR3 measures 12 amino acids from cysteine to phenylalanine. CDR3 DNA is the only sequence kept; it has 36 bases, read in frame from the first base. Genomic DNA was isolated from the sorted cells so that the TCRbeta CDR3 region could be sequenced. The immunoSEQ Assay was used to sequence the TCRbeta CDR3 regions. Imported from immuneACCESS, the table was reduced by TCRdb to in-frame sequences with V and J called. These copies leave out some clones; in studies compared against another copy, an unresolved V gene accounts for under half, and the cause of the remainder is not known. For this sample there are 84,000 or so clones; more than 75% appear just once. The ten biggest clones cover around 2.9% of the sample.

The chain couples TRBV27 to TRBJ1-5; a tentative D call is TRBD1 (5 bases match). The TCR originated in an adult with an advanced solid tumor such as melanoma, head and neck, liver or kidney cancer. The sequencing used CD4+ or CD8+ T cells sorted from blood, collected in a trial of the OX40 agonist ivuxolimab. Here the CDR3 is given as CASSGGGQPQHF. The DNA sequence is as follows: TGTGCCAGCAGTGGGGGGGGTCAGCCCCAGCATTTT.